This TCR beta chain was obtained from a study of T cell responses to AZD1222 COVID-19 vaccine. Clones were sequenced by immunoSEQ multiplex PCR, and TCRdb holds only the in-frame ones, with some missing. This table has roughly 200,000 clones, around 94% appearing once. Overall study findings and caveats: Baseline serostatus was positive in only five to seven AZD1222 recipients.

This clone was detected only once. Its antigen is unknown. In germline, CDR1 is SGHTA, CDR2 FQGNSA. This CDR3 is 14 amino acids long. Unmatched junction bases numbered 7, after V lost 6 bases and J lost 4 bases. This sequence originates from an adult in good health. This chain connects TRBV7-2 to TRBJ2-7, with 9 nucleotides matching TRBD1. The material sequenced was peripheral blood, taken on day 0 of AZD1222 vaccination. CDR3 DNA: TGTGCCAGCAGTCCGGGACAGGGTAGGTACGAGCAGTACTTC. It yields the protein CASSPGQGRYEQYF.